This is a list of T cell receptor beta chains from one sample in a study of T-cell memory formation after mild COVID-19. TCRdb reprocessed the 5' RACE reads with MiXCR, giving one entry per CDR3 protein. The sample holds about 560,000 distinct CDR3 sequences; about a fifth are singletons and the top ten take roughly 8.3%. The material sequenced was PBMCs or a T cell subset sorted from them (not recorded which). These receptors originate from an adult woman who had mild COVID-19 (a few samples of this study predate the infection). Cell type and time point are not known. Both conserved end residues are part of each CDR3.

j_gene,v_gene,CDR3aa
TRBJ2-1,TRBV20-1,CSARDPRRGNEQFF
TRBJ2-2,TRBV6-1,CASSAGLEGPGELFF
TRBJ1-1,TRBV20-1,CSASHSEAFF
TRBJ1-1,TRBV6-5,CASSYDSPGGTEAFF
TRBJ1-3,TRBV7-2,CASSLVARSGNTIYF
TRBJ1-2,TRBV2,CASSPDRAAGYTF
TRBJ2-5,TRBV20-1,CSAPVPGQQETQYF
TRBJ2-6,TRBV20-1,CSASPQTSGANVLTF
TRBJ2-4,TRBV7-9,CASSLVGGNIQYF
TRBJ1-6,TRBV7-9,CASSYLSGREGKYNSPLHF
TRBJ2-2,TRBV12-3/TRBV12-4,CASSLGPAKTSGATGELFF
TRBJ1-6,TRBV6-2/TRBV6-3,CASSLSRPQGNSPLHF
TRBJ1-1,TRBV7-3,CASSLSKSAKAFF
TRBJ2-5,TRBV28,CASSLRGVRETQYF
TRBJ2-3,TRBV18,CASSAPGGLAGFRSTDTQYF
TRBJ2-3,TRBV20-1,CSAPRTGVADTQYF
TRBJ2-3,TRBV5-5,CASTSGLALEDTQYF
TRBJ2-7,TRBV10-3,CAISEVSGRRSLYEQYF
TRBJ1-1,TRBV18,CASTPRGGNTEAFF
TRBJ2-1,TRBV12-3/TRBV12-4,CASSRSGLAGANLQFF
TRBJ2-5,TRBV7-2,CASSSGTKETQYF
TRBJ1-2,TRBV20-1,CSASQGGQRGYGYTF
TRBJ1-1,TRBV20-1,CSARATGGVEAFF
TRBJ1-2,TRBV5-1,CASSLAGGEGYTF
TRBJ1-6,TRBV5-1,CASSLVSKNRGSPLHF
TRBJ2-1,TRBV7-2,CASSLFSGQPYNEQFF